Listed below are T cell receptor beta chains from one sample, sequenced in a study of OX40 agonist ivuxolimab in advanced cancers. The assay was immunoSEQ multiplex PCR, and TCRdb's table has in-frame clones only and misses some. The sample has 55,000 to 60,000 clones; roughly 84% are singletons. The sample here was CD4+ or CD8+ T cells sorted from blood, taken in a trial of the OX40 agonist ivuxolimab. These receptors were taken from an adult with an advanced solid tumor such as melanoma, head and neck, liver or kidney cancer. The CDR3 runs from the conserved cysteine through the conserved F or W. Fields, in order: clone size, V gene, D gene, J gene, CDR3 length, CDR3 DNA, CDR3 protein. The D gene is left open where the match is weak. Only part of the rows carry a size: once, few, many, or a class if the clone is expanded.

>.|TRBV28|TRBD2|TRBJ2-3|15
TGTGCCAGCAGCCCACTAGCGGGAGACCGTCATACGCAGTATTTT
CASSPLAGDRHTQYF
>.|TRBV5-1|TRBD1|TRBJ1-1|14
TGCGCCAGCAGCGAGGGGGCGGGGGAAACTGAAGCTTTCTTT
CASSEGAGETEAFF
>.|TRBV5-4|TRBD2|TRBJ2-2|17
TGTGCCAGCAGCGCCAACACCCTAGCGGGGGGTGACGGGGAGCTGTTTTTT
CASSANTLAGGDGELFF
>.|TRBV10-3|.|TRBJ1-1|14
TGTGCCATCAGTGTTTGGGGGTTCGACACTGAAGCTTTCTTT
CAISVWGFDTEAFF
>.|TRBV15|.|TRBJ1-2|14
TGTGCCACCAGCAGAGATGTACAGGAGTATGGCTACACCTTC
CATSRDVQEYGYTF
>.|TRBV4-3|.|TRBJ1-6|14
TGCGCCAGCAGCCTCCACATCGAAAATTCACCCCTCCACTTT
CASSLHIENSPLHF
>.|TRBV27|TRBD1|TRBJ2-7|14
TGTGCCAGCAGTTTGAGACAGGGAGATTACGAGCAGTACTTC
CASSLRQGDYEQYF
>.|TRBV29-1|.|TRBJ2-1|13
TGCAGCGCACCACATTCCACCTACAATGAGCAGTTCTTC
CSAPHSTYNEQFF
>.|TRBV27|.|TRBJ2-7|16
TGTGCCAGCAGTCCTCTACAGCGCACATCATACTACGAGCAGTACTTC
CASSPLQRTSYYEQYF
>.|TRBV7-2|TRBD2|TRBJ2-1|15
TGTGCCAGCAGCTCTCACCGGACTAGCGGGAATGAGCAGTTCTTC
CASSSHRTSGNEQFF
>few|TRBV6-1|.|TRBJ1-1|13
TGTGCCATCCACGGACAGAAGAACACTGAAGCTTTCTTT
CAIHGQKNTEAFF
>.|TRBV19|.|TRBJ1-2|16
TGTGCCAGTAGTATCTTGGCCAAAGGGTTTAACTATGGCTACACCTTC
CASSILAKGFNYGYTF
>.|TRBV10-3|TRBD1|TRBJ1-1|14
TGTGCCATCAGGACAGGGGGCGCCGGGACTGAAGCTTTCTTT
CAIRTGGAGTEAFF
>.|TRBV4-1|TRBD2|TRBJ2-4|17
TGCGCCAGCAGCCAAAGCAGATTAGCGGGTGGGAAAAACATTCAGTACTTC
CASSQSRLAGGKNIQYF
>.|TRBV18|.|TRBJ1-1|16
TGTGCCAGCTCACCGATTCCGGGACGCCAGAACACTGAAGCTTTCTTT
CASSPIPGRQNTEAFF
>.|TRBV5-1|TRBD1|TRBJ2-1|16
TGCGCCAGCAGCCCAGCTGGACAGGGGACCTACAATGAGCAGTTCTTC
CASSPAGQGTYNEQFF
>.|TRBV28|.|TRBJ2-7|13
TGTGCCAGCAGCCGGGTGGGGGGTTACGAGCAGTACTTC
CASSRVGGYEQYF
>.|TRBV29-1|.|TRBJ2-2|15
TGCAGCGTTGAAAGAGGGGATCGGTACACCGGGGAGCTGTTTTTT
CSVERGDRYTGELFF
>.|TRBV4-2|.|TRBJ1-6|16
TGTGCCAGCAGCCAAAGGGAACCGGGGGCGGATTCACCCCTCCACTTT
CASSQREPGADSPLHF
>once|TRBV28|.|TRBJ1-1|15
TGTGCCAGCAACCCGACAGCGTCGATACAGACTGAAGCTTTCTTT
CASNPTASIQTEAFF
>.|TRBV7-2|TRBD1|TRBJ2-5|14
TGTGCCAGCAGCTTAGGACAGGGCCAAGAGACCCAGTACTTC
CASSLGQGQETQYF
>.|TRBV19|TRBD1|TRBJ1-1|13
TGTGCCAGTAGTATCTCAGGACAGGGTGAAGCTTTCTTT
CASSISGQGEAFF
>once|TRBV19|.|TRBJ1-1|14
TGTGCCAGTACCTCCACCTGGGGGGTCACTGAAGCTTTCTTT
CASTSTWGVTEAFF
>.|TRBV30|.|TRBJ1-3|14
TGTGCTTGGAGAAATGCCGGATCCGGAAACACCATATATTTT
CAWRNAGSGNTIYF
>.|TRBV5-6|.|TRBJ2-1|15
TGTGCCAGCAGCGAGACGGTGAGCTCCTACAATGAGCAGTTCTTC
CASSETVSSYNEQFF
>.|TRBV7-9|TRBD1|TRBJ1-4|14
TGTGCCAGCAGCTTAGAACAGGGGAATGAAAAACTGTTTTTT
CASSLEQGNEKLFF
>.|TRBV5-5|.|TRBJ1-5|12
TGTGCCAGCAGCTTGGCGGGACAGCCCCAGCATTTT
CASSLAGQPQHF
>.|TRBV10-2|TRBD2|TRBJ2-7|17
TGCGCCAGCAAGGTAACAGCGGGAGTAGGGGGAACCTACGAGCAGTACTTC
CASKVTAGVGGTYEQYF
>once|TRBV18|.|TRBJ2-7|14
TGTGCCAGCTCATCGGACATTGACTCCTACGAGCAGTACTTC
CASSSDIDSYEQYF
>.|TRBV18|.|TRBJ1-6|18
TGTGCCAGCTCACCCGCCGGGGAGGGACGCTCCTATAATTCACCCCTCCACTTT
CASSPAGEGRSYNSPLHF
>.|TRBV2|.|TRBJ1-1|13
TGTGCCAGCAGTGTCGATATGAACACTGAAGCTTTCTTT
CASSVDMNTEAFF
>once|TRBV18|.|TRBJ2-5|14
TGTGCCAGCTCACCGGCAGACCGACAAGAGACCCAGTACTTC
CASSPADRQETQYF
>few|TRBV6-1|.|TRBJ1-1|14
TGTGCCAGCATGAATAGGGGGGCGAGTACTGAAGCTTTCTTT
CASMNRGASTEAFF